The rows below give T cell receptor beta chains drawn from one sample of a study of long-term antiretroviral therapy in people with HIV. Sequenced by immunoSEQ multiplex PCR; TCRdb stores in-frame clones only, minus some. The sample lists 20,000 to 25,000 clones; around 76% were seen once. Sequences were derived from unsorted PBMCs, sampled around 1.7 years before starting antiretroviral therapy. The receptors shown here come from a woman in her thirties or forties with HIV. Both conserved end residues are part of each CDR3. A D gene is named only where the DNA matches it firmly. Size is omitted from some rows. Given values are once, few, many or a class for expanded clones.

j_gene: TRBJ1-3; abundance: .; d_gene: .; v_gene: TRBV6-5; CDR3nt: TGTGCCAGCAGTTCACAGAGGCTCTCTGGAAACACCATATATTTT; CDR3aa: CASSSQRLSGNTIYF
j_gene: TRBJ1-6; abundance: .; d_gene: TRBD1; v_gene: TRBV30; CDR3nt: TGTGCCTGGAGCTCGGGACAGGCAAATTCACCCCTCCACTTT; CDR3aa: CAWSSGQANSPLHF
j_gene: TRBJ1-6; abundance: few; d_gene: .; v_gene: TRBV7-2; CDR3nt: TGTGCCAGCAGCCCTAGCTTCAGCTCCTATAATTCACCCCTCCACTTT; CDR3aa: CASSPSFSSYNSPLHF
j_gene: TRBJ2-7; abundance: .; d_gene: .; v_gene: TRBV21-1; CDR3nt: TGTGCCAGCAGCAAAGGGGGGTGCTACCGGGGTAACTACGAGCAGTACTTC; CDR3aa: CASSKGGCYRGNYEQYF
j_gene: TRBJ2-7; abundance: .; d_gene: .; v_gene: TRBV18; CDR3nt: TGTGCCAGCTCACCACGGGCCACCCCTGAGAACGAGCAGTACTTC; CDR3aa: CASSPRATPENEQYF
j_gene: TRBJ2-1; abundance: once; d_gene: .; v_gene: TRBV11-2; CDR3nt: TGTGCCAGCAGCTTAGGTCGGGGTAAGTCCTACAATGAGCAGTTCTTC; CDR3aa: CASSLGRGKSYNEQFF
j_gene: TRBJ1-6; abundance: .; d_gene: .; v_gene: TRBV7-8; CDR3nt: TGTGCCAGCAGCTTAGAAACGAGAGGGAAAAATTCACCCCTCCACTTT; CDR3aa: CASSLETRGKNSPLHF
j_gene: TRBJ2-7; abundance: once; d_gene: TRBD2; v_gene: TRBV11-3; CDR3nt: TGTGCCAGCAGCTTAGGCCCTAGCGGGGGAGAACCCGAGCAGTACTTC; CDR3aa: CASSLGPSGGEPEQYF
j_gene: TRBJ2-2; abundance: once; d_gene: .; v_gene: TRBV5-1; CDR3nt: TGCGCCAGCAGCTTGGCCGGGGAGCTGTTTTTT; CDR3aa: CASSLAGELFF
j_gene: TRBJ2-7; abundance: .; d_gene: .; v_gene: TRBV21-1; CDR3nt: TGTGCCAGCAGCAAAACCTATCCCCCGGGACTAGCGGGAGGTCAAATTACCTACGAGCAGTACTTC; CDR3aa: CASSKTYPPGLAGGQITYEQYF
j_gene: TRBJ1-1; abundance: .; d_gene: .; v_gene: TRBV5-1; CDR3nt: TGCGCCAGCAGCAGCAGGACAGCAAACACTGAAGCTTTCTTT; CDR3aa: CASSSRTANTEAFF
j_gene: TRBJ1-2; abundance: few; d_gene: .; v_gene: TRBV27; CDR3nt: TGTGCCAGCAGAAATTCCCGGGACACAGTCATGGGCTACACCTTC; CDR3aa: CASRNSRDTVMGYTF
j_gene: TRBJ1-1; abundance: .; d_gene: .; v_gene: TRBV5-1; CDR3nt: TGCGCCAGCAGCTTTTCTTCGGCCACTAACACTGAAGCTTTCTTT; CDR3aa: CASSFSSATNTEAFF
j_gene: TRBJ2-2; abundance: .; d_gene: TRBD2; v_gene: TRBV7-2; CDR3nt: TGTGCCAGCAGCACTCAGACTAGCGGGTTCACCGGGGAGCTGTTTTTT; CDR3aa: CASSTQTSGFTGELFF
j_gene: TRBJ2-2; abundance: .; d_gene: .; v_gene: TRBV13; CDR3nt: TGTGCCAGCAGCTTTAACACCGGGGAGCTGTTTTTT; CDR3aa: CASSFNTGELFF
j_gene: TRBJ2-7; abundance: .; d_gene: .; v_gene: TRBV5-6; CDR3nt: TGTGCCAGCAGCGAGCAGACAGGCTCCTACGAGCAGTACTTC; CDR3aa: CASSEQTGSYEQYF
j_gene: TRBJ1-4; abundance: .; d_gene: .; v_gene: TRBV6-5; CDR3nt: TGTGCCAGCAGCCCGGGACAACGATTTGAAAAACTGTTTTTT; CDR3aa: CASSPGQRFEKLFF
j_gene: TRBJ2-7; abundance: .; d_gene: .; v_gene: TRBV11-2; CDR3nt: TGTGCCAGCAGCTACCGGGGCGAACCTTACGAGCAGTACTTC; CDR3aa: CASSYRGEPYEQYF
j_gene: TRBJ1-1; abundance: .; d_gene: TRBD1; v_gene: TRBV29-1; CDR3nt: TGCAGCGTTGAATGGCAGGGGGCCGCTGAAGCTTTCTTT; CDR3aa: CSVEWQGAAEAFF
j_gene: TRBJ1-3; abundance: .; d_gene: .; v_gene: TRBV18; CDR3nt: TGTGCCAGCTCACCCCCAAAACAAGGAAACACCATATATTTT; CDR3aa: CASSPPKQGNTIYF